This is a list of T cell receptor beta chains from one sample in a study of regulatory T cells in long-lasting Graves disease. TCRdb re-analysed the multiplex PCR reads in MiXCR, keeping a single row per CDR3 protein. Altogether under 450,000 distinct CDR3 sequences are present, roughly 23% being singletons, with the ten largest covering 25% to 30%. The input for sequencing was peripheral blood mononuclear cells (PBMCs), taken when the disease was refractory, from a patient treated with antithyroid drugs. These receptors all stem from a woman in her forties with Graves disease. The conserved cysteine and the conserved F or W are not part of the CDR3 here. Fields, in order: J gene, V gene, CDR3 protein.

J gene: TRBJ1-1
V gene: TRBV7-2
CDR3 protein: ASSLGDRRVAF

J gene: TRBJ1-1
V gene: TRBV7-6
CDR3 protein: ASSSLPTGATEAF

J gene: TRBJ1-1
V gene: TRBV4-1
CDR3 protein: ASSQWDRNTEAF

J gene: TRBJ2-1
V gene: TRBV5-6
CDR3 protein: ASSLGLAGGNNEQF

J gene: TRBJ1-2
V gene: TRBV4-1
CDR3 protein: ASSPKPKQDRYGYT

J gene: TRBJ2-5
V gene: TRBV2
CDR3 protein: ASSGLQETQY

J gene: TRBJ1-3
V gene: TRBV7-9
CDR3 protein: AHQPGNTIY

J gene: TRBJ2-7
V gene: TRBV6-1
CDR3 protein: ASSLLGQGVPHEQY

J gene: TRBJ1-4
V gene: TRBV12-3/TRBV12-4
CDR3 protein: ASSSQQGVNEKLF

J gene: TRBJ2-1
V gene: TRBV28
CDR3 protein: ASSPGLAGGAEQF

J gene: TRBJ2-5
V gene: TRBV6-1
CDR3 protein: ASTYGGASGGPQETQY

J gene: TRBJ1-2
V gene: TRBV13
CDR3 protein: ASSSSTGRVLYGYT

J gene: TRBJ2-7
V gene: TRBV5-1
CDR3 protein: ASSLDRPYEQY

J gene: TRBJ2-5
V gene: TRBV7-9
CDR3 protein: ASSRNYLQETQY

J gene: TRBJ2-7
V gene: TRBV28
CDR3 protein: ASREAGGNYEQY

J gene: TRBJ2-2
V gene: TRBV20-1
CDR3 protein: SARRGATNTGELF

J gene: TRBJ2-7
V gene: TRBV19
CDR3 protein: ASSIRARGDYEQY

J gene: TRBJ1-5
V gene: TRBV7-9
CDR3 protein: ASSLNTGGDLSNQPQH

J gene: TRBJ2-7
V gene: TRBV12-5
CDR3 protein: ASGLVYGAGVYEQY

J gene: TRBJ2-4
V gene: TRBV7-9
CDR3 protein: ASSLASQGDIQY

J gene: TRBJ1-1
V gene: TRBV6-5
CDR3 protein: ASSYSGAGTEAF

J gene: TRBJ2-2
V gene: TRBV7-9
CDR3 protein: ASSLAQTSDTGELF

J gene: TRBJ1-6
V gene: TRBV28
CDR3 protein: ASSLTGNHSPLH

J gene: TRBJ2-6
V gene: TRBV6-1
CDR3 protein: ASSERTKVTGANVLT

J gene: TRBJ2-7
V gene: TRBV5-1
CDR3 protein: ASSLRTGGTYEQY

J gene: TRBJ1-2
V gene: TRBV11-2
CDR3 protein: ASSSIRRDRGYGYT

J gene: TRBJ2-7
V gene: TRBV6-1
CDR3 protein: ASSASGRLTYEQY

J gene: TRBJ2-6
V gene: TRBV7-9
CDR3 protein: AIMTGSGANVLT

J gene: TRBJ2-5
V gene: TRBV20-1
CDR3 protein: SAQLGEETQY

J gene: TRBJ2-2
V gene: TRBV10-3
CDR3 protein: AIGEREYTGELF

J gene: TRBJ2-7
V gene: TRBV29-1
CDR3 protein: SVVGVAGRYEQY

J gene: TRBJ2-2
V gene: TRBV6-1
CDR3 protein: ASSARLGTPNTGELF

J gene: TRBJ2-7
V gene: TRBV28
CDR3 protein: ASNGEGESYEQY

J gene: TRBJ1-5
V gene: TRBV7-9
CDR3 protein: ASSLEQGSQH

J gene: TRBJ2-2
V gene: TRBV29-1
CDR3 protein: SVPFGTGELF

J gene: TRBJ2-7
V gene: TRBV27
CDR3 protein: ASSLKGYRSYEQY

J gene: TRBJ2-1
V gene: TRBV2
CDR3 protein: ASTGRLSFEGSYNEQF

J gene: TRBJ2-5
V gene: TRBV29-1
CDR3 protein: SVADSQETQY

J gene: TRBJ2-1
V gene: TRBV12-3/TRBV12-4
CDR3 protein: ASSPYSGPLNEQF

J gene: TRBJ1-1
V gene: TRBV10-3
CDR3 protein: AISEAGATEAF

J gene: TRBJ2-1
V gene: TRBV28
CDR3 protein: AREDGSSGPPYNEQF

J gene: TRBJ2-1
V gene: TRBV7-3
CDR3 protein: ASSSPMTGESYNEQF

J gene: TRBJ2-7
V gene: TRBV12-3/TRBV12-4
CDR3 protein: ASTLSGTMQV

J gene: TRBJ2-6
V gene: TRBV6-1
CDR3 protein: ASSTSGSRSGANVLT

J gene: TRBJ1-1
V gene: TRBV5-1
CDR3 protein: ASSYQNRLNTEAF

J gene: TRBJ2-4
V gene: TRBV2
CDR3 protein: ASSALLAGGAKNIQY

J gene: TRBJ2-7
V gene: TRBV5-1
CDR3 protein: ASSPDSAYEQY

J gene: TRBJ1-1
V gene: TRBV5-1
CDR3 protein: ASSSGPLEAF

J gene: TRBJ1-6
V gene: TRBV12-3/TRBV12-4
CDR3 protein: ASLRGAGGANSPLH